Listed below are T cell receptor beta chains from one sample, sequenced in a study of cytomegalovirus exposure and HLA in healthy donors. The data were produced by immunoSEQ multiplex PCR, yet TCRdb's version contains in-frame clones alone and is incomplete. The table includes around 150,000 clones, 61% detected once. Sequenced input: PBMCs. These TCRs come from a male donor in good health and CMV-seronegative. Both conserved end residues are part of each CDR3. D genes are given only for firm matches. Clone size is not always given. Where it is, it says once, few, many or a class for expanded clones.

TGTGCCAGCAGCCCCACACTCGGGACAGGTATTTACGAGCAGTACTTC	CASSPTLGTGIYEQYF	TRBV27	few	TRBD1	TRBJ2-7
TGTGCCAGCAGCTTAGGTCCGGGTTTGAACACTGAAGCTTTCTTT	CASSLGPGLNTEAFF	TRBV11-3	NA	NA	TRBJ1-1
TGTGCCAGCTCACGGGCTAGCGGGGATGGTGAGCAGTTCTTC	CASSRASGDGEQFF	TRBV18	NA	TRBD2	TRBJ2-1
TGTGCCAGTAGTATAGGCGGAGGAGGCAATCAGCCCCAGCATTTT	CASSIGGGGNQPQHF	TRBV19	NA	NA	TRBJ1-5
TGTGCCAGCATCCCCGATCTGGGGGGGAATGGCTACACCTTC	CASIPDLGGNGYTF	TRBV2	NA	NA	TRBJ1-2
TGTGCCAGCTCACCATTTTCGGAGCAAGCTTTCTTT	CASSPFSEQAFF	TRBV18	NA	NA	TRBJ1-1
TGTGCCAGCACCGGGGGGGACAGTAATAACTATGGCTACACCTTC	CASTGGDSNNYGYTF	TRBV6-1	NA	TRBD1	TRBJ1-2
TGTGCCAGCTCAAACAGTAATCAGCCCCAGCATTTT	CASSNSNQPQHF	TRBV18	NA	NA	TRBJ1-5
TGTGCCAGCAGCGGTAGCCCCCAGGGGTCCTACGAGCAGTACTTC	CASSGSPQGSYEQYF	TRBV9	NA	NA	TRBJ2-7
TGTGCCAGCAGCGGCCGGGATTCAGCGGGGCGTGAGCAGTTCTTC	CASSGRDSAGREQFF	TRBV7-8	few	TRBD2	TRBJ2-1
TGTGCCAGCAGCGTAGTCTCGGGGTTGACAACTTATGGCTACACCTTC	CASSVVSGLTTYGYTF	TRBV9	NA	NA	TRBJ1-2
TGTGCCAGCAGCGACGACAGGTTCTATCAGCCCCAGCATTTT	CASSDDRFYQPQHF	TRBV27	NA	NA	TRBJ1-5
TGTGCCAGCAGCAATTTGAGACAGGGGATTTGGAATGAGCAGTTCTTC	CASSNLRQGIWNEQFF	TRBV21-1	NA	NA	TRBJ2-1
TGTGCCAGCAGCTTTTCAGGACGGGAGGGAGATGAGCAGTTCTTC	CASSFSGREGDEQFF	TRBV7-3	NA	TRBD2	TRBJ2-1
TGCGCCAGCAAGAACCGTGACAGTTTCTATGGCTACACCTTC	CASKNRDSFYGYTF	TRBV4-3	NA	NA	TRBJ1-2
TGCGCCAGCAGCCTGAATTCCCTAGCGGGGGCAAAAGAGACCCAGTACTTC	CASSLNSLAGAKETQYF	TRBV5-1	NA	TRBD2	TRBJ2-5
TGTGCCAGCGGACAGGTCCAAGAGACCCAGTACTTC	CASGQVQETQYF	TRBV6-6	NA	TRBD1	TRBJ2-5
TGTGCCATCAGTGAGCAGGGGAACACTGAAGCTTTCTTT	CAISEQGNTEAFF	TRBV10-3	few	NA	TRBJ1-1
TGTGCCAGCAGCCCGGGTGGTTACTATGGCTACACCTTC	CASSPGGYYGYTF	TRBV7-9	NA	NA	TRBJ1-2
TGTGCCAGCAGCCCGCTGGGACAGACCGCTGAGACCCAGTACTTC	CASSPLGQTAETQYF	TRBV7-3	NA	TRBD1	TRBJ2-5
TGTGCCAGCAGCCGGACAGTGAAGAACTATGGCTACCCCTTC	CASSRTVKNYGYPF	TRBV6-5	NA	NA	TRBJ1-2
TGTGCCAGCAGCTTGGAGTACCAAGAGACCCAGTACTTC	CASSLEYQETQYF	TRBV11-2	few	NA	TRBJ2-5
TGTGCCAGCAGCTTGGAAATGCTAGCGGCGGGGGAGACCCAGTACTTC	CASSLEMLAAGETQYF	TRBV5-6	NA	TRBD2	TRBJ2-5
TGTGCCAGCAGTGATGCCGGGACAGAATCCCAAGAGACCCAGTACTTC	CASSDAGTESQETQYF	TRBV25-1	once	TRBD1	TRBJ2-5
TGTGCCAGCAGTTTATCCGTGGAGGGGGCGGGAGGCTACCCCTTC	CASSLSVEGAGGYPF	TRBV28	NA	TRBD1	TRBJ1-2
TGTGCCAGCAGTTTAGGGGACAGGGGTGGGAACATTCAGTACTTC	CASSLGDRGGNIQYF	TRBV28	few	TRBD1	TRBJ2-4
TGTGCCAGCAGCTTAGAAGCGGGGGGGATCTTTCGGACCCAGTACTTC	CASSLEAGGIFRTQYF	TRBV7-9	NA	TRBD2	TRBJ2-5
TGTGCCAGCAGAAAGGGACTAGATGCCGGGGAGCTGTTTTTT	CASRKGLDAGELFF	TRBV6-6	NA	TRBD2	TRBJ2-2
TGTGCCAGCAGCTCCTCAGGGTATAGTGAGCAGTTCTTC	CASSSSGYSEQFF	TRBV11-3	NA	NA	TRBJ2-1